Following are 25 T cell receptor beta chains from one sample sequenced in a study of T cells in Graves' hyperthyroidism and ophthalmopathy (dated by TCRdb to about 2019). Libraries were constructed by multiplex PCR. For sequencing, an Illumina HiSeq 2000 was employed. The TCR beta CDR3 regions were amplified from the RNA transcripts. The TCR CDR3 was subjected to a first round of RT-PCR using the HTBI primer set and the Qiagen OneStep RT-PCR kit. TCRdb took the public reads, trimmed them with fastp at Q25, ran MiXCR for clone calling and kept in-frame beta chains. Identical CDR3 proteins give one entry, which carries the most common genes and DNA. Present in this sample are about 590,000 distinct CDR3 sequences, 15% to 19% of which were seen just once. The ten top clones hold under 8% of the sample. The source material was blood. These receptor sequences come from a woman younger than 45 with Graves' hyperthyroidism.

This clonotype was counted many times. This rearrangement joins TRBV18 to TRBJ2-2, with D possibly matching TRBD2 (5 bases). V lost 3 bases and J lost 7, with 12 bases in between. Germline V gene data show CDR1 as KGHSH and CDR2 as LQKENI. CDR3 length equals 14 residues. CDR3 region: CASSPGSGSGELFF. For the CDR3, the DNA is TGTGCCAGCTCACCTGGGAGTGGAAGCGGGGAGCTGTTTTTT.

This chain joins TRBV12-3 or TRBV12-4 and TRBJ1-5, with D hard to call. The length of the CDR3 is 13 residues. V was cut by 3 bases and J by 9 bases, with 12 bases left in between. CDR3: CASSFNPQRPQHF. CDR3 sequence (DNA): TGTGCCAGCAGTTTCAATCCTCAGAGGCCCCAGCATTTT.

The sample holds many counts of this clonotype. The CDR3 reads CASKLAGGSSTDTQYF. The CDR3 DNA reads TGTGCCAGCAAACTAGCGGGAGGATCAAGCACAGATACGCAGTATTTT. The gene calls are TRBV7-2 and TRBJ2-3; 12 bases are a match to TRBD2. The CDR3 is 16 residues long. Unmatched junction bases numbered 5, after V lost 7 bases and J lost 0 bases. Germline CDR1 reads SGHTA; CDR2 reads FQGNSA.

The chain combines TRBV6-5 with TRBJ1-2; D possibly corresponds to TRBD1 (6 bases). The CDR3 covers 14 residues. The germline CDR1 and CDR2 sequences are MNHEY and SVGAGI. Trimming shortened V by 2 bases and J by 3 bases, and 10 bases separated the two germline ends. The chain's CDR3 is CASSYQGHHYGYTF. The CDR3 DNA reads TGTGCCAGCAGTTACCAGGGACACCACTATGGCTACACCTTC.

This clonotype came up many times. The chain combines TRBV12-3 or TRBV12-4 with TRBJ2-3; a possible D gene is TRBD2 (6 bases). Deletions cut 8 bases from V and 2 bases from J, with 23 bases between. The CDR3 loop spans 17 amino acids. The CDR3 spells CASSYPPEVADTDTQYF. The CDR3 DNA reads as TGTGCCAGCTCTTACCCTCCGGAGGTAGCGGACACAGATACGCAGTATTTT.

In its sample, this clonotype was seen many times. The CDR3 bases are TGTGCCAGCTACCTCAGCAGGGCGGGCTACACCTTC. Its translation is CASYLSRAGYTF. This chain joins TRBV3-1 and TRBJ1-2; the D gene is possibly TRBD1 (5 bases). Germline assignment: CDR1 LGHDT and CDR2 YNNKEL (reference sequence). V lost 8 bases and J lost 8, with 15 bases in between. The CDR3 is made up of 12 amino acids.

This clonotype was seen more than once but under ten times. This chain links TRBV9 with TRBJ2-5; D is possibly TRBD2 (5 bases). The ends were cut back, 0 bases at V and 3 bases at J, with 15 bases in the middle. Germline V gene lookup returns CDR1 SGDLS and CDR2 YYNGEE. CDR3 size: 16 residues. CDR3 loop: CASSVDVVVGEETQYF. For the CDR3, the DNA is TGTGCCAGCAGCGTAGATGTTGTAGTCGGGGAAGAGACCCAGTACTTC.

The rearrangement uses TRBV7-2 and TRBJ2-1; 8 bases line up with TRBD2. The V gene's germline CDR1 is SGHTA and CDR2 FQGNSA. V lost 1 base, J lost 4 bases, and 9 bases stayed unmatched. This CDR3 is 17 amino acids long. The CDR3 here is CASSLVFGSGAYNEQFF. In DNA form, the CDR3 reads TGTGCCAGCAGCTTAGTCTTTGGTAGCGGGGCGTACAATGAGCAGTTCTTC.

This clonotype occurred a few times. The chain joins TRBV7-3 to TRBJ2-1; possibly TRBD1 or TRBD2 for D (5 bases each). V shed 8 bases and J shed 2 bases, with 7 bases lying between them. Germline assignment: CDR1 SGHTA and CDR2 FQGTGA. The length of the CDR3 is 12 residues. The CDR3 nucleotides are TGTGCCAGCGGGACCACCTACAATGAGCAGTTCTTC. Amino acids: CASGTTYNEQFF. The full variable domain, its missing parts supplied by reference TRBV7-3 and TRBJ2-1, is GAGVSQTPSNKVTEKGKYVELRCDPISGHTALYWYRQSLGQGPEFLIYFQGTGAADDSGLPNDRFFAVRPEGSVSTLKIQRTERGDSAVYLCASGTTYNEQFFGPGTRLTVL.

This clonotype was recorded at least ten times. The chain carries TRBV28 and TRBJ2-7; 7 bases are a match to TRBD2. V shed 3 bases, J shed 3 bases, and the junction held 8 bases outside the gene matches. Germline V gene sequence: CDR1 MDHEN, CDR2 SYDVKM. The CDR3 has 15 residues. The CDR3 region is CASSFGLAANYEQYF. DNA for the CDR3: TGTGCCAGCAGTTTCGGGCTAGCGGCTAACTACGAGCAGTACTTC.

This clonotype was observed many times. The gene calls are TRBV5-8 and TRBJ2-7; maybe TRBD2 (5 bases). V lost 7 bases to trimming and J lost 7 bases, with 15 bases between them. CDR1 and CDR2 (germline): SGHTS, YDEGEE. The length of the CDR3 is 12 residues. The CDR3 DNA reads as TGTGCCAGCCTTCAAGTTTCGGGGGAGCAGTACTTC. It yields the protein CASLQVSGEQYF. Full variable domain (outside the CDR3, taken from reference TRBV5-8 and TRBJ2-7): EAGVTQSPTHLIKTRGQQATLRCSPISGHTSVYWYQQALGLGLQFLLWYDEGEERNRGNFPPRFSGRQFPNYSSELNVNALELEDSALYLCASLQVSGEQYFGPGTRLTVT.

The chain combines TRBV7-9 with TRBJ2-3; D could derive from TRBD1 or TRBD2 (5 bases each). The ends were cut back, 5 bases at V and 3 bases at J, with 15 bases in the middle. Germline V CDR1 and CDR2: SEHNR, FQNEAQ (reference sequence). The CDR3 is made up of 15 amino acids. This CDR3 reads CASSPPIGATDTQYF. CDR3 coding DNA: TGTGCCAGCAGCCCTCCGATCGGGGCTACAGATACGCAGTATTTT.

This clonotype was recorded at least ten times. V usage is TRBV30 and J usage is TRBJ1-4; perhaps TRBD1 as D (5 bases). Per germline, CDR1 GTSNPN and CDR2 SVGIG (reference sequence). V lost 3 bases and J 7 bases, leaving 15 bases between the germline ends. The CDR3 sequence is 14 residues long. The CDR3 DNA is TGTGCCTGGAGCCCCGACTGGAGGGGTGAAAAACTGTTTTTT. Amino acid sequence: CAWSPDWRGEKLFF.

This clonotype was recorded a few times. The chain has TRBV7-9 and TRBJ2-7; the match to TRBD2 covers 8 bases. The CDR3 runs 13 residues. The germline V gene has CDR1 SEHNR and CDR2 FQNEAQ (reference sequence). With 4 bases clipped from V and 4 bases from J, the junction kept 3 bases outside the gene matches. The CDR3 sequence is CASSSERGYEQYF. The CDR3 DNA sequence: TGTGCCAGCAGCTCGGAGCGGGGGTACGAGCAGTACTTC.

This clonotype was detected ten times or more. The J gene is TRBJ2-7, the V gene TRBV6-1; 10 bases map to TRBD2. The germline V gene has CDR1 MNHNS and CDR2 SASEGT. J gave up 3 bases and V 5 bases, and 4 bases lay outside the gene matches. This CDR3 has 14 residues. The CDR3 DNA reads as TGTGCCAGCAGTTATAGCGGGAGGATCTACGAGCAGTACTTC. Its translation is CASSYSGRIYEQYF.

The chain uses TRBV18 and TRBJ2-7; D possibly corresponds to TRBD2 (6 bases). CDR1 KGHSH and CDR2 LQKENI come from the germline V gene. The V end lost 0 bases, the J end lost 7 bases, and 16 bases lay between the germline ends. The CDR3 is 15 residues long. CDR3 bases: TGTGCCAGCTCACCACCTAACCAGGGAGGACGGGAGCAGTACTTC. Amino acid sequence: CASSPPNQGGREQYF.

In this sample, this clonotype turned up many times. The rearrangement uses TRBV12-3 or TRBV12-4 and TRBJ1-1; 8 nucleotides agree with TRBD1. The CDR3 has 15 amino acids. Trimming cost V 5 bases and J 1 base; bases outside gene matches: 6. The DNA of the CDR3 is TGTGCCAGCAGTCCTCAGGGGGCCCCGAACACTGAAGCTTTCTTT. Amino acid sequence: CASSPQGAPNTEAFF.

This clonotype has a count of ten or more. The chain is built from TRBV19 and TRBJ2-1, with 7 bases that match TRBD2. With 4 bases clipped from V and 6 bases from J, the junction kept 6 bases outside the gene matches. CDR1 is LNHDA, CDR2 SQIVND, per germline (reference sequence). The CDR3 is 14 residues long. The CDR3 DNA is TGTGCCAGTAGTAGGCGGGAGCAGGGCAATGAGCAGTTCTTC. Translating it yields CASSRREQGNEQFF.

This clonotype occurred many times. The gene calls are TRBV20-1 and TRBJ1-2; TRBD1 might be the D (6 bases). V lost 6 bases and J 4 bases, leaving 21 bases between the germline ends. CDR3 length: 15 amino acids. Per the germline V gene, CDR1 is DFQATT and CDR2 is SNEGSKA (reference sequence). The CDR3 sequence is CSASGGTGFRYGYTF. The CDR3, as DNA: TGCAGTGCCAGTGGTGGAACAGGGTTTCGCTATGGCTACACCTTC.

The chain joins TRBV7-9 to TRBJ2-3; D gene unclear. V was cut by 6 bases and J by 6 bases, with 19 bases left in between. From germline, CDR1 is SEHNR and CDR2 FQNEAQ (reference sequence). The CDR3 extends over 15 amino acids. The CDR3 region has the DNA TGTGCCAGCAGTCCGAGTTTGGGTAGTGTTGATACGCAGTATTTT. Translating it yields CASSPSLGSVDTQYF.

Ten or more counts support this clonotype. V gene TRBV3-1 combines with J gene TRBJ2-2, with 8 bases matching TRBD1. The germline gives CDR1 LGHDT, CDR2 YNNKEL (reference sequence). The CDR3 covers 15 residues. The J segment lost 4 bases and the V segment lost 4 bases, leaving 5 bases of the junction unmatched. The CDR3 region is CASSRRTGLTGELFF. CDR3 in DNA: TGTGCCAGCAGCCGGAGGACAGGGCTCACCGGGGAGCTGTTTTTT. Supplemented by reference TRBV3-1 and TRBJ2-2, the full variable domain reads DTAVSQTPKYLVTQMGNDKSIKCEQNLGHDTMYWYKQDSKKFLKIMFSYNNKELIINETVPNRFSPKSPDKAHLNLHINSLELGDSAVYFCASSRRTGLTGELFFGEGSRLTVL.

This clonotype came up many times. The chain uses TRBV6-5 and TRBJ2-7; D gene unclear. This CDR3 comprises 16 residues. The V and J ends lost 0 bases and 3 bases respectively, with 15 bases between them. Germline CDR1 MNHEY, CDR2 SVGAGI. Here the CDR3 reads CASSYSVQSRFYEQYF. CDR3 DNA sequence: TGTGCCAGCAGTTACTCGGTCCAGTCCCGGTTCTACGAGCAGTACTTC.

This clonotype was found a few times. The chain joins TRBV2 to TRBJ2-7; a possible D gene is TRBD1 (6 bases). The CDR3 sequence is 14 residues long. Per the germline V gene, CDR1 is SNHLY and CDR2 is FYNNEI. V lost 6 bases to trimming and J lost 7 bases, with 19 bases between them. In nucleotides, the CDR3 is TGTGCCAGCAGAGACAGGTCGGGGCCGGGTGAGCAGTACTTC. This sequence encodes CASRDRSGPGEQYF.

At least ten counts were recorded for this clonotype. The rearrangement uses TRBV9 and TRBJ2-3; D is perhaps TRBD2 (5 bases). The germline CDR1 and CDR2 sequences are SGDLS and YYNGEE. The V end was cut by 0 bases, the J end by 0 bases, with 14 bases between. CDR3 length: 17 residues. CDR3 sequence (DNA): TGTGCCAGCAGCGTAGAAGGTTTAGGGAGTAGCACAGATACGCAGTATTTT. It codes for CASSVEGLGSSTDTQYF.

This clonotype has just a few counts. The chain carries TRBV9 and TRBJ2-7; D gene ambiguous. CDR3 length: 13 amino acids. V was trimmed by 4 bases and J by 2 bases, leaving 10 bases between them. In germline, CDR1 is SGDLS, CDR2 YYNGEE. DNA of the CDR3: TGTGCCAGCAGCTCTTCGATCGCCTACGAGCAGTACTTC. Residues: CASSSSIAYEQYF. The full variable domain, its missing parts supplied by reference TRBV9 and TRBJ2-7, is DSGVTQTPKHLITATGQRVTLRCSPRSGDLSVYWYQQSLDQGLQFLIQYYNGEERAKGNILERFSAQQFPDLHSELNLSSLELGDSALYFCASSSSIAYEQYFGPGTRLTVT.